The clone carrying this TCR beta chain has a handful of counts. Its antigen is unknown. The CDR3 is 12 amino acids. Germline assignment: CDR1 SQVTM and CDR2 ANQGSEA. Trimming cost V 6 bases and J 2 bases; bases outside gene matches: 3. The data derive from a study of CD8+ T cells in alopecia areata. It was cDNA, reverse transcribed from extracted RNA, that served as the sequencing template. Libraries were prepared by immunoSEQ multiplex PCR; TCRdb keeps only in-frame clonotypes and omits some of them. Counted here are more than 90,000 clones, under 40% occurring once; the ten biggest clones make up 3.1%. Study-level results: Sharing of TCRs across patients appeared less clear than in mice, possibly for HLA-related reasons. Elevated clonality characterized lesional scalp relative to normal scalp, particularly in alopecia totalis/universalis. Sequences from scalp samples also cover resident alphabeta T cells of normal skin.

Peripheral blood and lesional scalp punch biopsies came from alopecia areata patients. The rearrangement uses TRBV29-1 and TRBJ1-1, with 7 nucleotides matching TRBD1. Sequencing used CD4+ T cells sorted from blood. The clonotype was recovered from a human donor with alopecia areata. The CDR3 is CSVWDRNTEAFF. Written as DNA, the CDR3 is TGCAGCGTCTGGGACAGAAACACTGAAGCTTTCTTT.